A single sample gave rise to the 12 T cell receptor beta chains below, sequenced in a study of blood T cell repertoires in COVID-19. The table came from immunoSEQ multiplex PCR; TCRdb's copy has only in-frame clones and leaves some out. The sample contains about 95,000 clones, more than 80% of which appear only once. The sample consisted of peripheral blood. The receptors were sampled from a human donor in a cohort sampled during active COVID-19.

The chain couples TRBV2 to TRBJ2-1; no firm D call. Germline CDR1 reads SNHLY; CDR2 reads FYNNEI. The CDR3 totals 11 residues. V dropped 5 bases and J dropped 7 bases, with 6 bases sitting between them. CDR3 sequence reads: CASSNENEQFF. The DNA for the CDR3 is TGTGCCAGCAGTAACGAGAATGAGCAGTTCTTC.

The CDR3 reads CASSLAGGQGPIGYTF. The CDR3 DNA reads TGCGCCAGCAGCTTGGCCGGGGGACAGGGCCCCATTGGCTACACCTTC. The V call is TRBV5-1, the J call TRBJ1-2, with 9 bases fitting TRBD1. The CDR3 length is 16 residues. The J segment lost 7 bases and the V segment lost 0 bases, leaving 10 bases of the junction unmatched. The V gene's germline CDR1 is SGHRS and CDR2 YFSETQ. The variable domain in full, completed from reference TRBV5-1 and TRBJ1-2, reads KAGVTQTPRYLIKTRGQQVTLSCSPISGHRSVSWYQQTPGQGLQFLFEYFSETQRNKGNFPGRFSGRQFSNSRSEMNVSTLELGDSALYLCASSLAGGQGPIGYTFGSGTRLTVV.

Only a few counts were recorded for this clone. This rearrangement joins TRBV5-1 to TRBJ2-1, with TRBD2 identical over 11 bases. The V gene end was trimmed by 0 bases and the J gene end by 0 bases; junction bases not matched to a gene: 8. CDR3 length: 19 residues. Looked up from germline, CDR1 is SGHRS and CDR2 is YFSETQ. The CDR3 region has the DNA TGCGCCAGCAGCTTGGCAGGACTAGCGGGTGCCAACTCCTACAATGAGCAGTTCTTC. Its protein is CASSLAGLAGANSYNEQFF.

The CDR3 region has the DNA TGCGCCAGCAGCCCGGAGGGCACTGAAGCTTTCTTT. It specifies CASSPEGTEAFF. The J gene is TRBJ1-1, the V gene TRBV5-1; unclear D gene. Trimming shortened V by 4 bases and J by 4 bases, and 8 bases separated the two germline ends. The CDR3 runs 12 residues. Germline loops: CDR1 SGHRS, CDR2 YFSETQ.

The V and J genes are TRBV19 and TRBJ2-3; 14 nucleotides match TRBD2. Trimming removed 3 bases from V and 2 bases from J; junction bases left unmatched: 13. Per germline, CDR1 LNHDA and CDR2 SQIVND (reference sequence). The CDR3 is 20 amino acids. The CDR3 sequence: CASSIPYGLAGGAPTDTQYF. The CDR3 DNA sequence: TGTGCCAGTAGTATCCCCTACGGACTAGCGGGAGGAGCACCCACAGATACGCAGTATTTT.

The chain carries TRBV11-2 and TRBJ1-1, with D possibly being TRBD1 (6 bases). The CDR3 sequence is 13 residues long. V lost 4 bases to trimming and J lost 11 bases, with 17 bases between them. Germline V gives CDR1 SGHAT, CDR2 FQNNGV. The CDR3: CASSSQGLGRAFF. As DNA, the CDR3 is TGTGCCAGCAGCTCGCAGGGGTTGGGACGTGCTTTCTTT.

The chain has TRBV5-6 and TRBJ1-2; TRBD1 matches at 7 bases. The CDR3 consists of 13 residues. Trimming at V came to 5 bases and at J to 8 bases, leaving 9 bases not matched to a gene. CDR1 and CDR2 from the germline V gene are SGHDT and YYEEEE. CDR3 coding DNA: TGTGCCAGCAGGGAAACAGGGGAAGGGGGCTACACCTTC. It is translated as CASRETGEGGYTF.

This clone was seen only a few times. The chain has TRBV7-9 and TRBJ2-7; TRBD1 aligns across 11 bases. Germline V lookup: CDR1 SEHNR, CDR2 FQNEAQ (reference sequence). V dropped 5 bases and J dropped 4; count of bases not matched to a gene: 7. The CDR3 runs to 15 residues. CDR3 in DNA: TGTGCCAGCAGCCCAAGGACAGGGGGCCAATACGAGCAGTACTTC. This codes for CASSPRTGGQYEQYF.

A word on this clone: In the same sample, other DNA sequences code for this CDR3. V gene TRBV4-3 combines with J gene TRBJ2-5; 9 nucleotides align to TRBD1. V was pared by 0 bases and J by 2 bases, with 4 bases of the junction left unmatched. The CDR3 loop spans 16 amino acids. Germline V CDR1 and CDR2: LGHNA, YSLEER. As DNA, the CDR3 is TGCGCCAGCAGCCAAGATTGGGGACAGGGTCAAGAGACCCAGTACTTC. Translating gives CASSQDWGQGQETQYF.

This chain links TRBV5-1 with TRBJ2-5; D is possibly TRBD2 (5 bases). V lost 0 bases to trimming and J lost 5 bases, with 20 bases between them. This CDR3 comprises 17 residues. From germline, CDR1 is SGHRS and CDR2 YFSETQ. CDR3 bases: TGCGCCAGCAGCTTGGGCCCGGTTGGTAGCGCTCAGGAGACCCAGTACTTC. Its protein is CASSLGPVGSAQETQYF.

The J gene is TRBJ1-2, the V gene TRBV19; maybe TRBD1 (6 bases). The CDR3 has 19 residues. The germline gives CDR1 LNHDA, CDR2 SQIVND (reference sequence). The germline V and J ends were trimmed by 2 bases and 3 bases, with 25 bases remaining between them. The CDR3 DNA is TGTGCCAGTAGTATACACGGGCGGGGGACACGGGGTGTGGACTATGGCTACACCTTC. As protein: CASSIHGRGTRGVDYGYTF. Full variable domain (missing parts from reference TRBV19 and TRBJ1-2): DGGITQSPKYLFRKEGQNVTLSCEQNLNHDAMYWYRQDPGQGLRLIYYSQIVNDFQKGDIAEGYSVSREKKESFPLTVTSAQKNPTAFYLCASSIHGRGTRGVDYGYTFGSGTRLTVV.

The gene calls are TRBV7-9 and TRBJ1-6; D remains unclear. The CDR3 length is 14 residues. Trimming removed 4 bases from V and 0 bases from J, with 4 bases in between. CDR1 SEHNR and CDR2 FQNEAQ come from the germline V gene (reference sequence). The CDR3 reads CASSSSSYNSPLHF. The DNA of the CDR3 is TGTGCCAGCAGCTCTAGCTCCTATAATTCACCCCTCCACTTT.